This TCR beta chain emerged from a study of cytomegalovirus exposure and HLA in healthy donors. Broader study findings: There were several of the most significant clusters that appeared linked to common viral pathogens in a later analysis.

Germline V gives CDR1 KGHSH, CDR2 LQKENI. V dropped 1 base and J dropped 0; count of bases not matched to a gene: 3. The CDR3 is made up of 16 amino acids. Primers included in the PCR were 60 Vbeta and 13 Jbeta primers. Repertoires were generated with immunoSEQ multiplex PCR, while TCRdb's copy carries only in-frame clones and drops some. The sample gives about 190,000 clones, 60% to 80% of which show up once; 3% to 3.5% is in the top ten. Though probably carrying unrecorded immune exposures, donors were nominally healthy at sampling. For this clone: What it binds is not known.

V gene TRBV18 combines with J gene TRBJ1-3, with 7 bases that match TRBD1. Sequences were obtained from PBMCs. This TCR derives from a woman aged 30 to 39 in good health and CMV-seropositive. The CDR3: CASSPLGTVSGNTIYF. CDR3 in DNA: TGTGCCAGCTCACCACTTGGGACAGTCTCTGGAAACACCATATATTTT. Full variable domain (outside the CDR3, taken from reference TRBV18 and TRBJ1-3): NAGVMQNPRHLVRRRGQEARLRCSPMKGHSHVYWYRQLPEEGLKFMVYLQKENIIDESGMPKERFSAEFPKEGPSILRIQQVVRGDSAAYFCASSPLGTVSGNTIYFGEGSWLTVV.